Each of the 16 T cell receptor beta chains below was sequenced from the same sample in a study of T cell responses to AZD1222 COVID-19 vaccine. Method: immunoSEQ multiplex PCR; TCRdb's copy keeps in-frame clones and lacks some. The sample holds around 160,000 clones, roughly nine tenths seen once. The input for sequencing was peripheral blood, taken 28 days after the second AZD1222 dose. The origin of the receptors is an adult who received the AZD1222 COVID-19 vaccine.

The chain combines TRBV9 with TRBJ1-2, with a weak D call TRBD1 (5 bases). V gave up 0 bases and J gave up 7 bases, with 16 bases separating them. In germline, CDR1 is SGDLS, CDR2 YYNGEE. The CDR3 extends over 15 amino acids. Written as DNA, the CDR3 is TGTGCCAGCAGCGTAGCCACGGCGGGGCTCGCTGGCTACACCTTC. This translates into CASSVATAGLAGYTF.

The rearrangement joins TRBV19 to TRBJ1-2, with a tentative D call TRBD1 (6 bases). The CDR3 length is 15 residues. V was shortened by 4 bases and J by 7 bases, with 19 bases between the two germline ends. Germline V gene data show CDR1 as LNHDA and CDR2 as SQIVND (reference sequence). CDR3: CASSTTQGHYLGYTF. In nucleotides, the CDR3 is TGTGCCAGTAGTACGACCCAGGGGCACTACCTTGGCTACACCTTC.

V is TRBV2 and J is TRBJ1-4; TRBD1 matches 8 bases. With 6 bases clipped from V and 0 bases from J, the junction kept 6 bases outside the gene matches. Germline loops: CDR1 SNHLY, CDR2 FYNNEI. This CDR3 comprises 16 residues. The CDR3 DNA sequence: TGTGCCAGCAGGGACAGGGCGCTTGCAACTAATGAAAAACTGTTTTTT. The encoded protein is CASRDRALATNEKLFF.

The CDR3 DNA is TGTGCCAGCAGCTTAGGTCTTGAGTTATCATCCTACAATGAGCAGTTCTTC. Translating it yields CASSLGLELSSYNEQFF. J is TRBJ2-1 and V is TRBV7-9; the D is unclear. With 1 base removed from V and 1 base from J, the gap between germline ends came to 14 bases. Per the germline V gene, CDR1 is SEHNR and CDR2 is FQNEAQ (reference sequence). This CDR3 contains 17 residues.

CDR3 sequence (DNA): TGTGCCAGCAGTGAACGGGGGGGCGCGTACACTGAAGCTTTCTTT. Amino acid sequence: CASSERGGAYTEAFF. This chain joins TRBV6-1 and TRBJ1-1, with D tentatively TRBD1 (6 bases). CDR3 length equals 15 residues. Germline loops: CDR1 MNHNS, CDR2 SASEGT. The V gene lost 2 bases and the J gene lost 3 bases, with 13 bases spanning the gap.

This chain links TRBV23-1 with TRBJ1-2; TRBD1 matches at 8 bases. TRBV23-1 is marked as an open reading frame, function uncertain. Trimming at V came to 3 bases and at J to 2 bases, leaving 5 bases not matched to a gene. This CDR3 spans 15 amino acids. The CDR3 DNA reads TGCGCCAGCAGTCATGGCCAGGGGGCGAACTATGGCTACACCTTC. Encoded protein: CASSHGQGANYGYTF.

The chain joins TRBV29-1 to TRBJ1-2; no firm D call. From germline, CDR1 is SQVTM and CDR2 ANQGSEA. The CDR3 runs 11 residues. Trimming took 5 bases from V and 9 from J, leaving 13 bases between them. CDR3: CSVPNLSRYTF. Here the CDR3 DNA reads TGCAGCGTTCCAAACCTCTCTCGCTACACCTTC.

The chain carries TRBV15 and TRBJ2-3; the D gene is possibly TRBD1 (5 bases). CDR3 length equals 17 residues. With 4 bases removed from V and 2 bases from J, the gap between germline ends came to 19 bases. The germline CDR1 and CDR2 sequences are LNHNV and YYDKDF (reference sequence). The CDR3 coding sequence is TGTGCCACCAGCACCTACCTTCGACAGTCCTTCACAGATACGCAGTATTTT. Protein sequence: CATSTYLRQSFTDTQYF.

The chain links TRBV11-2 to TRBJ2-7; D might be TRBD1 (5 bases). This CDR3 region has 17 residues. V gave up 2 bases and J gave up 0 bases, with 17 bases separating them. Germline lookup yields CDR1 SGHAT and CDR2 FQNNGV. The CDR3 DNA sequence: TGTGCCAGCAGCTTAAGGGGCGGTTCTCAATACTCCTACGAGCAGTACTTC. Translation gives CASSLRGGSQYSYEQYF.

V and J are TRBV3-1 (or the pseudogene TRBV3-2) and TRBJ2-7, with D possibly TRBD2 on 5 matching bases. This CDR3 spans 15 amino acids. V was trimmed by 1 base and J by 6 bases, leaving 16 bases between them. CDR1 LGHDT and CDR2 YNNKEL come from the germline V gene (reference sequence). The CDR3 reads CASSQAGDVRLEQYF. CDR3 DNA sequence: TGTGCCAGCAGCCAAGCCGGGGATGTTCGACTCGAGCAGTACTTC.

The chain is built from TRBV4-1 and TRBJ2-7; 10 nucleotides align to TRBD2. V dropped 4 bases and J dropped 2; count of bases not matched to a gene: 14. Germline lookup yields CDR1 MGHRA and CDR2 YSYEKL. CDR3 length equals 18 residues. Written as DNA, the CDR3 is TGCGCCAGCAGCCTTATCCTGACTAGCGGGTTCCCCCCCTACGAGCAGTACTTC. Translating gives CASSLILTSGFPPYEQYF.

The chain carries TRBV5-1 and TRBJ2-7, with D uncertain. Germline CDR1 and CDR2: SGHRS and YFSETQ. V was pared by 6 bases and J by 0 bases, with 16 bases between. CDR3 size: 15 residues. The CDR3 spells CASTKSGPSSYEQYF. The DNA of the CDR3 is TGCGCCAGCACCAAATCCGGTCCCAGCTCCTACGAGCAGTACTTC.

This clone was picked up a small number of times. The chain couples TRBV9 to TRBJ2-3, with D uncertain. V lost 4 bases and J 10 bases, leaving 19 bases between the germline ends. Germline V gives CDR1 SGDLS, CDR2 YYNGEE. This CDR3 comprises 14 residues. The CDR3 is CASSSAQDSYAQYF. Here the CDR3 DNA reads TGTGCCAGCAGCTCCGCCCAAGACTCCTACGCGCAGTATTTT.

The rearrangement links TRBV18 to TRBJ2-1, with D unresolved. The CDR3 sequence is 12 residues long. Trimming shortened V by 3 bases and J by 8 bases, and 8 bases separated the two germline ends. Germline lookup yields CDR1 KGHSH and CDR2 LQKENI. CDR3 coding DNA: TGTGCCAGCTCACCGATCGGCCATGAGCAGTTCTTC. Translated, it gives CASSPIGHEQFF.

The chain couples TRBV5-6 to TRBJ1-4, with 8 bases lining up with TRBD1. The V gene end was trimmed by 4 bases and the J gene end by 8 bases; junction bases not matched to a gene: 7. CDR3 length: 14 residues. Germline V CDR1 and CDR2: SGHDT, YYEEEE. This CDR3 is CASSLRQGIEKLFF. CDR3 nucleotide sequence: TGTGCCAGCAGCCTGAGACAGGGGATCGAAAAACTGTTTTTT.

The gene calls are TRBV19 and TRBJ1-5; no clear D gene. Germline assignment: CDR1 LNHDA and CDR2 SQIVND (reference sequence). This CDR3 has 13 amino acids. V dropped 10 bases and J dropped 4 bases, with 14 bases sitting between them. The CDR3 sequence is CATKTPGNQPQHF. In DNA, the CDR3 is TGTGCCACCAAAACCCCGGGAAATCAGCCCCAGCATTTT.